Each of the 15 T cell receptor beta chains below was sequenced from the same sample in a study of T cells after posttransplantation cyclophosphamide. A marrow graft followed busulfan-fludarabine conditioning, with cyclophosphamide on days +3 and +4. Sequencing was performed with immunoSEQ multiplex PCR; in TCRdb, only in-frame clones are kept and a portion is missing. The sample lists more than 10,000 clones; about 90% were seen once. This material consisted of PBMCs, taken after allogeneic stem cell transplant with posttransplant cyclophosphamide. These receptors were collected from a female patient between 30 and 45 years old who received an allogeneic stem cell transplant from an unrelated donor, was CMV-positive, and had no GVHD. The graft donor may have given rise to some T cells.

The rearrangement uses TRBV5-1 and TRBJ2-2; tentative D call: TRBD1 (6 bases). The CDR3 is 16 amino acids. The V gene's germline CDR1 is SGHRS and CDR2 YFSETQ. V was shortened by 4 bases and J by 4 bases, with 17 bases between the two germline ends. The CDR3 protein is CASSGDRIRGTGELFF. CDR3 bases: TGCGCCAGCAGCGGTGACAGGATTCGGGGCACCGGGGAGCTGTTTTTT.

The rearrangement joins TRBV5-1 to TRBJ2-3; 10 positions match TRBD2. The length of the CDR3 is 16 residues. CDR1 and CDR2 from the germline V gene are SGHRS and YFSETQ. Trimming removed 6 bases from V and 4 bases from J; junction bases left unmatched: 11. The CDR3 is CASNPTGTSDADTQYF. The CDR3 nucleotides read TGCGCCAGCAACCCCACCGGGACTAGCGACGCAGATACGCAGTATTTT.

V is TRBV4-1 and J is TRBJ2-4; no firm D call. In germline, CDR1 is MGHRA, CDR2 YSYEKL. The length of the CDR3 is 15 residues. The V and J ends lost 1 base and 1 base respectively, with 8 bases between them. The DNA for the CDR3 is TGCGCCAGCAGCCAAGGGAACAGCGCCAAAAACATTCAGTACTTC. This encodes CASSQGNSAKNIQYF.

This rearrangement joins TRBV2 to TRBJ2-7; 9 bases match TRBD1. The V and J ends lost 6 bases and 3 bases, in that order; junction bases with no gene match: 12. The length of the CDR3 is 16 residues. The germline V gene has CDR1 SNHLY and CDR2 FYNNEI. The CDR3 sequence is CASSIRQTGQGYEQYF. Written as DNA, the CDR3 is TGTGCCAGCAGCATCAGACAAACGGGACAGGGCTACGAGCAGTACTTC. Looking up the rest from reference TRBV2 and TRBJ2-7 gives the full variable domain: EPEVTQTPSHQVTQMGQEVILRCVPISNHLYFYWYRQILGQKVEFLVSFYNNEISEKSEIFDDQFSVERPDGSNFTLKIRSTKLEDSAMYFCASSIRQTGQGYEQYFGPGTRLTVT.

The rearrangement uses TRBV25-1 and TRBJ2-5, with D perhaps matching TRBD1 (6 bases). CDR1 is MGHDK, CDR2 SYGVNS, per germline. The CDR3 spans 14 residues. Trimming removed 1 base from V and 5 bases from J, with 11 bases in between. The CDR3 here is CASSELWGQETQYF. As DNA, the CDR3 is TGTGCCAGCAGTGAATTGTGGGGGCAGGAGACCCAGTACTTC.

V gene TRBV18 combines with J gene TRBJ1-1; TRBD1 might be the D (6 bases). The V gene's germline CDR1 is KGHSH and CDR2 LQKENI. The CDR3 sequence is 14 residues long. Between the trimmed V and J ends, which lost 1 base and 6 bases, there was a span of 12 bases. The CDR3 DNA follows: TGTGCCAGCTCACCACTTCAGGGGTCGGCTGAAGCTTTCTTT. Protein: CASSPLQGSAEAFF.

The chain links TRBV7-9 to TRBJ1-4, with 7 bases fitting TRBD1. The V segment lost 8 bases and the J segment 8 bases; nucleotides outside the gene matches: 8. The CDR3 contains 13 residues. CDR1 is SEHNR, CDR2 FQNEAQ, per germline (reference sequence). CDR3 region: CASCRGRGEKLFF. The CDR3 bases are TGTGCCAGCTGTAGGGGGCGCGGGGAAAAACTGTTTTTT.

The chain is built from TRBV28 and TRBJ1-1; 8 bases map to TRBD1. V lost 3 bases to trimming and J lost 11 bases; unmatched junction nucleotides: 5. Germline V CDR1 and CDR2: MDHEN, SYDVKM. The CDR3 is 12 residues long. The CDR3 DNA sequence: TGTGCCAGCAGTTTCGGGTGGACAGGGGCTTTCTTT. It translates to CASSFGWTGAFF.

The genes are TRBV6-1 and TRBJ2-7; a possible D gene is TRBD1 (6 bases). Germline lookup yields CDR1 MNHNS and CDR2 SASEGT. This CDR3 is built from 17 residues. V lost 4 bases to trimming and J lost 2 bases, with 21 bases between them. This CDR3 reads CASSGGGPGTMTYEQYF. CDR3 DNA: TGTGCCAGCAGTGGAGGGGGACCCGGGACGATGACCTACGAGCAGTACTTC.

In this sample, this clone turned up once. The genes are TRBV19 and TRBJ1-1; tentative D call: TRBD1 (5 bases). The CDR3 has 15 residues. The V gene's germline CDR1 is LNHDA and CDR2 SQIVND (reference sequence). Trimming left V 4 bases short and J 1 base short, with 13 bases between. CDR3 sequence: CASSRIGTQNTEAFF. In nucleotides, the CDR3 is TGTGCCAGTAGTAGGATCGGGACTCAGAACACTGAAGCTTTCTTT.

V is TRBV30 and J is TRBJ2-1, with D perhaps matching TRBD2 (5 bases). Germline V CDR1 and CDR2: GTSNPN, SVGIG (reference sequence). Trimming removed 3 bases from V and 9 bases from J, with 18 bases in between. The CDR3 length is 14 residues. Here the CDR3 DNA reads TGTGCCTGGAGCGAGGACTTCAGAGCAGGTGAGCAGTTCTTC. Translated: CAWSEDFRAGEQFF. The full variable domain, with the rest looked up from reference TRBV30 and TRBJ2-1, is SQTIHQWPATLVQPVGSPLSLECTVEGTSNPNLYWYRQAAGRGLQLLFYSVGIGQISSEVPQNLSASRPQDRQFILSSKKLLLSDSGFYLCAWSEDFRAGEQFFGPGTRLTVL.

The rearrangement uses TRBV29-1 and TRBJ2-3; possible D gene TRBD2, 5 bases. Trimming cost V 4 bases and J 7 bases, with 15 bases left between them. The CDR3 has 13 residues. Germline V gene sequence: CDR1 SQVTM, CDR2 ANQGSEA. CDR3 sequence reads: CSVVLLAANTQYF. The CDR3 nucleotides read TGCAGCGTTGTGCTTCTAGCCGCCAATACGCAGTATTTT.

This clone has only a few counts. The DNA of the CDR3 is TGTGCCAGCAGCGTGTACCGGGACAGAAGGAACAATGAGCAGTTCTTC. It specifies CASSVYRDRRNNEQFF. The chain has TRBV9 and TRBJ2-1; the match to TRBD1 covers 7 bases. Germline CDR1 SGDLS, CDR2 YYNGEE. CDR3 length: 16 amino acids. The V gene end was trimmed by 2 bases and the J gene end by 5 bases; junction bases not matched to a gene: 10.

This clone was seen more than once but under ten times. V and J are TRBV7-9 and TRBJ2-1; D is possibly TRBD2 (6 bases). This CDR3 is built from 19 residues. Per the germline V gene, CDR1 is SEHNR and CDR2 is FQNEAQ (reference sequence). The ends were cut back, 4 bases at V and 8 bases at J, with 30 bases in the middle. DNA of the CDR3: TGTGCCAGCAGCTCGCCAGGTCAGAGGAAACTACGGGAGCGGCATGAGCAGTTCTTC. This gives the protein CASSSPGQRKLRERHEQFF.

The chain combines TRBV15 with TRBJ2-2, with no clear D. Trimming removed 4 bases at V and 5 bases at J, with 14 bases between. Looked up from germline, CDR1 is LNHNV and CDR2 is YYDKDF (reference sequence). The CDR3 extends over 15 amino acids. The CDR3 loop is CATSNRQTPTGELFF. The CDR3 nucleotides read TGTGCCACCAGCAATAGGCAGACACCGACCGGGGAGCTGTTTTTT.